This TCR beta chain comes out of a study of spatial heterogeneity in lung cancer. At the level of the study: PBMC samples from follow-up, where available, were sequenced a median of roughly two years after resection. An average of more than ten raw reads was observed per unique TCR and UMI combination.

This clonotype was seen more than once but under ten times. Its antigen is undetermined. Broader study findings: The appearance of ubiquitous expanded tumor TCRs in blood was greater at resection than follow-up.

Using its own MiXCR run on the 5' RACE reads, TCRdb lists one record per CDR3 protein. The sample has fewer than 150,000 distinct CDR3 sequences, 10% to 11% seen once. Time point denoted: blood at routine non-recurrence follow-up after resection. Trimming stripped 5 bases from V and 9 bases from J, with 17 bases between. Germline V lookup: CDR1 MDHEN, CDR2 SYDVKM. This CDR3 is built from 13 residues. The material sequenced was PBMCs, taken at follow-up. This clonotype originated in a female donor with early-stage non-small cell lung cancer. The rearrangement joins TRBV28 to TRBJ2-7; no firm D call. CDR3: CASSERSLWGQYF. The CDR3 bases are TGTGCCAGCAGTGAGAGGAGCCTCTGGGGGCAGTACTTC.